The next 28 T cell receptor beta chains were all read from a single sample in a study of regulatory T cells in long-lasting Graves disease. The time point is: newly diagnosed GD, antithyroid drugs for less than 3 months. Researchers made the TCR library from RNA that was extracted from PBMCs. Arm-PCR of CDR3 regions and iRepertoire HTBI primers were the basis on which TCR beta libraries were built. TCRdb reprocessed the multiplex PCR reads via MiXCR and lists one record per CDR3 protein. The profile shows hundreds of thousands of distinct CDR3 sequences, 12% of them singletons. The same data also went into a second study, on T cells in Graves' hyperthyroidism and ophthalmopathy.

Specimen: peripheral blood mononuclear cells (PBMCs), collected at new diagnosis, from a patient treated with antithyroid drugs. Every receptor here comes from a woman aged 25 to 39 with Graves disease.

This clonotype occurred a few times. The genes are TRBV11-2 and TRBJ2-1; D not resolved. Germline V gene lookup returns CDR1 SGHAT and CDR2 FQNNGV. V lost 5 bases to trimming and J lost 4 bases, with 18 bases between them. The CDR3 sequence is 16 residues long. CDR3 in DNA: TGTGCCAGCAGCCAAGAAGGGCACTTGGGGTACAATGAGCAGTTCTTC. As protein: CASSQEGHLGYNEQFF.

This clonotype was observed a handful of times. The gene calls are TRBV2 and TRBJ1-4; D call uncertain. This CDR3 region has 15 residues. The germline V gene encodes CDR1 SNHLY and CDR2 FYNNEI. V dropped 3 bases and J dropped 3 bases, with 11 bases sitting between them. CDR3 coding DNA: TGTGCCAGCAGTGATTCGTCGGCAGCTAATGAAAAACTGTTTTTT. This gives the protein CASSDSSAANEKLFF.

This clonotype was picked up many times. The genes are TRBV27 and TRBJ1-6, with D tentatively TRBD1 (6 bases). Trimming stripped 2 bases from V and 8 bases from J, with 22 bases between. Germline CDR1 and CDR2: MNHEY and SMNVEV (reference sequence). The CDR3 contains 18 residues. The CDR3 loop is CASSLRAGAPGTDSPLHF. The CDR3 region has the DNA TGTGCCAGCAGTTTACGGGCGGGGGCGCCGGGTACCGATTCACCCCTCCACTTT.

V usage is TRBV19 and J usage is TRBJ2-2, with D unresolved. CDR1 is LNHDA and CDR2 is SQIVND in the germline V gene (reference sequence). Trimming left V 5 bases short and J 6 bases short, with 13 bases between. There are 14 residues in the CDR3. The CDR3 nucleotides are TGTGCCAGTAGTCAAGTCCCAGGACCCGGGGAGCTGTTTTTT. Translating gives CASSQVPGPGELFF.

CDR3 DNA: TGTGCCAGCAGTCCAACGGCAGGGGCATTCGAGACCCAGTACTTC. Translating it yields CASSPTAGAFETQYF. The V gene is TRBV28, the J gene TRBJ2-5; D might be TRBD1 (6 bases). This CDR3 has 15 amino acids. V lost 5 bases, J lost 5 bases, and 18 bases lay in between. CDR1 and CDR2 from the germline V gene are MDHEN and SYDVKM.

This clonotype was seen at least ten times. The V and J genes are TRBV20-1 and TRBJ2-1; tentative D call: TRBD2 (5 bases). Trimming took 2 bases from V and 10 from J, leaving 15 bases between them. The CDR3 runs to 13 residues. The germline CDR1 and CDR2 sequences are DFQATT and SNEGSKA (reference sequence). CDR3 nucleotide sequence: TGCAGTGCTAGATTCCGCGGGCGGAAAGAGCAGTTCTTC. Its protein product is CSARFRGRKEQFF.

With respect to this clonotype: A much larger clone lies one base from this, so it may be a read error. This chain uses TRBV4-1 with TRBJ2-1; D tentatively fits TRBD1 or TRBD2 (6 bases each). The V gene lost 0 bases and the J gene lost 8 bases, with 26 bases spanning the gap. The CDR3 sequence is 19 residues long. The V gene's germline CDR1 is MGHRA and CDR2 YSYEKL. CDR3 DNA sequence: TGCGCCAGCAGCCAAGAATGGTATGGAGGGGCAGGGGTCGATGATGAGCAGTTCTTC. This translates into CASSQEWYGGAGVDDEQFF.

This clonotype has a count of ten or more. CDR3 nucleotides: TGTGCCAGCAGTTTAGGGGTCGGAAACATTCAGTACTTC. Amino acid sequence: CASSLGVGNIQYF. This chain joins TRBV27 and TRBJ2-4; unclear D gene. There are 13 residues in the CDR3. Germline CDR1 MNHEY, CDR2 SMNVEV (reference sequence). V was pared by 2 bases and J by 6 bases, with 8 bases between.

The chain employs TRBV6-2 or TRBV6-3 and TRBJ1-2; D uncertain. The CDR3 runs to 12 residues. V shed 5 bases and J shed 4 bases, with 8 bases lying between them. Germline V gene lookup returns CDR1 MNHEY and CDR2 SVGEGT. This CDR3 reads CASSHRFYGYTF. In DNA form, the CDR3 reads TGTGCCAGCAGTCATCGATTCTATGGCTACACCTTC.

The rearrangement joins TRBV10-3 to TRBJ2-7; 7 bases are a match to TRBD2. CDR1 is ENHRY, CDR2 SYGVKD, per germline. This CDR3 region has 15 residues. V lost 2 bases to trimming and J lost 2 bases; unmatched junction nucleotides: 6. The CDR3 reads CAISEGSGVPYEQYF. CDR3 DNA sequence: TGTGCCATCAGTGAGGGGAGCGGGGTTCCCTACGAGCAGTACTTC.

There are a few counts of this clonotype. The V call is TRBV9, the J call TRBJ1-2; D is ambiguous. This CDR3 has 14 residues. V lost 4 bases and J 5 bases, leaving 15 bases between the germline ends. Germline CDR1 and CDR2: SGDLS and YYNGEE. The CDR3 spells CASSRSPDKYGYTF. The DNA of the CDR3 is TGTGCCAGCAGCCGATCGCCAGACAAGTATGGCTACACCTTC.

Ten or more counts support this clonotype. The chain links TRBV2 to TRBJ1-2; D unresolved. The CDR3 loop spans 14 amino acids. V lost 7 bases, J lost 10 bases, and 22 bases lay in between. Germline values: CDR1 SNHLY, CDR2 FYNNEI. In DNA form, the CDR3 reads TGTGCCAGCACCCCGGAGGCTTTCGAAGTCGTCTACACCTTC. It codes for CASTPEAFEVVYTF.

This clonotype has at least ten counts. The CDR3 protein is CASRRGGRRDGYTF. CDR3 bases: TGTGCCAGCCGGAGGGGGGGAAGACGGGATGGCTACACCTTC. The V and J genes are TRBV12-3 or TRBV12-4 and TRBJ1-2; weak D call: TRBD1 (6 bases). This CDR3 has 14 residues. V was shortened by 8 bases and J by 6 bases, with 19 bases between the two germline ends.

This clonotype was recorded at least ten times. The genes are TRBV12-3 or TRBV12-4 and TRBJ2-1, with a possible D match to TRBD1 (6 bases). Trimming took off 5 bases at V and 2 bases at J, with 16 bases between the two ends. This CDR3 spans 16 amino acids. The CDR3 loop reads CASSPEGGVPYNEQFF. In DNA, the CDR3 is TGTGCCAGCAGTCCAGAAGGGGGAGTACCCTACAATGAGCAGTTCTTC.

For this clonotype: One base separates it from a far larger clone, so it is likely a read error. The rearrangement links TRBV27 to TRBJ2-4; 9 nucleotides match TRBD1. The DNA end lines up better with TRBJ1-2; the J call may be wrong. The CDR3 has 18 amino acids. The germline CDR1 and CDR2 sequences are MNHEY and SMNVEV (reference sequence). The CDR3 reads CASSRRRDRVSFSYGYTF. In DNA form, the CDR3 reads TGTGCCAGCAGTCGGCGACGGGACAGGGTTAGTTTTAGCTATGGCTACACCTTC.

This clonotype was seen a few times. The gene calls are TRBV19 and TRBJ2-2, with D maybe TRBD2 (5 bases). The CDR3 is 16 residues long. V was trimmed by 10 bases and J by 4 bases, leaving 22 bases between them. From germline, CDR1 is LNHDA and CDR2 SQIVND (reference sequence). The CDR3 nucleotides read TGTGCCACAAGTGGACTGCGGACGGCGGCCACCGGGGAGCTGTTTTTT. Encoded protein: CATSGLRTAATGELFF. Combining the CDR3 with reference TRBV19 and TRBJ2-2 gives the whole variable domain DGGITQSPKYLFRKEGQNVTLSCEQNLNHDAMYWYRQDPGQGLRLIYYSQIVNDFQKGDIAEGYSVSREKKESFPLTVTSAQKNPTAFYLCATSGLRTAATGELFFGEGSRLTVL.

This clonotype was counted many times. This chain joins TRBV4-3 and TRBJ2-3, with D maybe TRBD1 (6 bases). Germline CDR1 LGHNA, CDR2 YSLEER. Trimming left V 1 base short and J 6 bases short, with 17 bases between. This CDR3 has 16 residues. The CDR3 loop is CASSQVGGNRVDTQYF. The CDR3 DNA reads TGCGCCAGCAGCCAAGTTGGGGGTAACAGGGTGGATACGCAGTATTTT.

The CDR3 loop is CASSLNLAGGPRNEQFF. CDR3 coding DNA: TGTGCCAGCAGTTTAAACCTAGCGGGAGGGCCAAGGAATGAGCAGTTCTTC. The chain couples TRBV28 to TRBJ2-1; 12 bases agree with TRBD2. Trimming removed 2 bases from V and 7 bases from J; junction bases left unmatched: 9. The germline V gene has CDR1 MDHEN and CDR2 SYDVKM. This CDR3 spans 17 amino acids.

This clonotype was picked up many times. This sequence joins TRBV11-2 and TRBJ2-1, with D unresolved. Looked up from germline, CDR1 is SGHAT and CDR2 is FQNNGV. The CDR3 has 15 residues. Deletions cut 3 bases from V and 6 bases from J, with 15 bases between. CDR3 bases: TGTGCCAGCAGCTTCAGAAGACTCCCAGGCAATGAGCAGTTCTTC. It encodes CASSFRRLPGNEQFF.

This clonotype has ten or more counts. The chain uses TRBV3-1 and TRBJ2-5, with D tentatively TRBD2 (5 bases). This CDR3 contains 16 residues. V dropped 1 base and J dropped 4 bases, with 16 bases sitting between them. Germline V gene data show CDR1 as LGHDT and CDR2 as YNNKEL (reference sequence). The DNA for the CDR3 is TGTGCCAGCAGCCAAGGAGTACGGGGAGTTGGAGAGACCCAGTACTTC. It encodes CASSQGVRGVGETQYF.

This sequence joins TRBV20-1 and TRBJ2-7; 9 nucleotides agree with TRBD1. V was pared by 5 bases and J by 6 bases, with 11 bases of the junction left unmatched. CDR1 DFQATT and CDR2 SNEGSKA come from the germline V gene (reference sequence). CDR3 length: 14 amino acids. CDR3 sequence: CSAPRLDRGGEQYF. For the CDR3, the DNA is TGCAGTGCTCCCCGGCTGGACAGGGGAGGCGAGCAGTACTTC.

This clonotype was detected many times. The chain couples TRBV12-3 or TRBV12-4 to TRBJ2-3; 9 nucleotides match TRBD2. J was trimmed by 1 base and V by 4 bases; bases with no gene match: 3. CDR3 size: 15 residues. This CDR3 is CASSSRLAGTDTQYF. The CDR3 bases are TGTGCCAGCAGTTCGAGACTAGCGGGCACAGATACGCAGTATTTT.

Concerning this clonotype itself: A read error may explain this, as a much larger clone is one base away. The genes are TRBV11-2 and TRBJ2-1; D is unclear. This CDR3 spans 18 amino acids. Trimming stripped 5 bases from V and 10 bases from J, with 30 bases between. The germline V gene has CDR1 SGHAT and CDR2 FQNNGV. The CDR3, as DNA: TGTGCCAGCAGCGCCCGTCAAGGACGGGTGCATTTCCCCTACGAGCAGTTCTTC. As protein: CASSARQGRVHFPYEQFF.

Ten or more counts support this clonotype. V usage is TRBV11-3 and J usage is TRBJ2-3; 10 bases fit TRBD1. V shed 3 bases and J 3 bases; nucleotides not matched to a gene: 9. The CDR3 consists of 17 residues. Germline CDR1 is SGHNT and CDR2 is YENEEA. The chain's CDR3 is CASSLGIDRGPTDTQYF. CDR3 in DNA: TGTGCCAGCAGCTTGGGCATTGACAGGGGGCCAACAGATACGCAGTATTTT. The full variable domain, rest sourced from reference TRBV11-3 and TRBJ2-3, is EAGVVQSPRYKIIEKKQPVAFWCNPISGHNTLYWYLQNLGQGPELLIRYENEEAVDDSQLPKDRFSAERLKGVDSTLKIQPAELGDSAVYLCASSLGIDRGPTDTQYFGPGTRLTVL.

This clonotype was detected many times. The CDR3 region has the DNA TGCGCCAGCAGCCAATACGACATCTATAATTCACCCCTCCACTTT. Its translation: CASSQYDIYNSPLHF. The genes are TRBV4-1 and TRBJ1-6; no reliable D call. The CDR3 loop spans 15 amino acids. V gave up 2 bases and J gave up 3 bases, with 8 bases separating them. Germline-derived CDR1 and CDR2 are MGHRA and YSYEKL.

The gene calls are TRBV5-5 and TRBJ1-1; 9 bases map to TRBD1. J lost 7 bases, V lost 2 bases, and 6 bases had no gene match. The CDR3 totals 14 residues. Germline lookup yields CDR1 SGHKS and CDR2 YYEKEE (reference sequence). The CDR3 loop is CASSLVDRGVEAFF. The CDR3 DNA reads as TGTGCCAGCAGCTTAGTGGACAGGGGAGTTGAAGCTTTCTTT.

This clonotype was counted at least ten times. The rearrangement links TRBV12-3 or TRBV12-4 to TRBJ2-5, with D unclear. V dropped 3 bases and J dropped 9 bases, with 11 bases sitting between them. The CDR3 has 12 residues. This CDR3 reads CASSFMVRAQYF. Written as DNA, the CDR3 is TGTGCCAGCAGTTTTATGGTCCGGGCCCAGTACTTC.

This clonotype has a handful of counts. This CDR3 reads CASSTGPEFYTF. The CDR3 nucleotides are TGTGCCAGCAGCACCGGGCCAGAATTCTACACCTTC. The V gene is TRBV28, the J gene TRBJ1-2; D is undetermined. The ends were cut back, 6 bases at V and 10 bases at J, with 15 bases in the middle. This CDR3 contains 12 residues. The germline gives CDR1 MDHEN, CDR2 SYDVKM.